The 4 T cell receptor beta chains below were found in one sample sequenced in a study of T-cell memory formation after mild COVID-19. One entry per CDR3 protein results from TCRdb running MiXCR on the 5' RACE reads. This table holds over 350,000 distinct CDR3 sequences, approximately 24% found once. The sample taken for sequencing was PBMCs or a T cell subset sorted from them (not recorded which). The receptor set was obtained from an adult woman who had mild COVID-19 (a few samples of this study predate the infection). Cell type and time point are not known.

The rearrangement links TRBV7-6 to TRBJ1-1, with D tentatively TRBD1 (5 bases). Germline CDR1 reads SGHVS; CDR2 reads FNYEAQ. Trimming removed 0 bases from V and 7 bases from J, with 12 bases in between. This CDR3 is built from 14 residues. For the CDR3, the DNA is TGTGCCAGCAGCTTAGCGAAGGGCAGGGATGAAGCTTTCTTT. This encodes CASSLAKGRDEAFF. Variable domain in full (rest from reference TRBV7-6 and TRBJ1-1): GAGVSQSPRYKVTKRGQDVALRCDPISGHVSLYWYRQALGQGPEFLTYFNYEAQQDKSGLPNDRFSAERPEGSISTLTIQRTEQRDSAMYRCASSLAKGRDEAFFGQGTRLTVV.

Worth noting for this clonotype: A much larger clone lies one base from this, so it may be a read error. This chain connects TRBV5-1 to TRBJ2-2, with TRBD2 matching over 9 bases. The germline gives CDR1 SGHRS, CDR2 YFSETQ. The CDR3 loop spans 16 amino acids. The CDR3 DNA reads as TGCGCCAGCAGCTTGGTTAGCGGGAGAGACACCGGGGAGCTGATTTTT. The encoded protein is CASSLVSGRDTGELIF.

V is TRBV30 and J is TRBJ2-7, with TRBD1 matching 7 bases. CDR1 is GTSNPN and CDR2 is SVGIG in the germline V gene (reference sequence). CDR3 length equals 13 residues. Unmatched junction bases numbered 6, after V lost 3 bases and J lost 4 bases. CDR3 amino acids: CAWRGTVKYEQYF. CDR3 nucleotide sequence: TGTGCCTGGAGGGGGACAGTCAAATACGAGCAGTACTTC.

This rearrangement joins TRBV5-1 to TRBJ1-4, with TRBD1 matching over 9 bases. After removal of 2 bases from V and 3 bases from J, the junction contained 8 bases not matched to a gene. CDR3 size: 17 residues. Germline CDR1 SGHRS, CDR2 YFSETQ. The CDR3 loop is CASSFGTGLGANEKLFF. CDR3 in DNA: TGCGCCAGCAGCTTCGGGACAGGGTTGGGAGCTAATGAAAAACTGTTTTTT.